These 22 T cell receptor beta chains came from one sample sequenced in a study of blood T cell repertoires in COVID-19. Assay used: immunoSEQ multiplex PCR; TCRdb lists only in-frame clones, some missing. The data contain tens of thousands of clones, about four fifths of them seen just once; the ten biggest clones take up 0.95% to 1.5%. Sequenced material: peripheral blood. The source is a woman over 75 with acute or convalescent COVID-19.

The rearrangement links TRBV7-3 to TRBJ1-2; 7 bases line up with TRBD1. V lost 5 bases to trimming and J lost 4 bases; unmatched junction nucleotides: 7. Germline values: CDR1 SGHTA, CDR2 FQGTGA. The CDR3 length is 14 residues. The CDR3 DNA is TGTGCCAGCAGCCCGAAACCAGGGGGCTATGGCTACACCTTC. Translated, it gives CASSPKPGGYGYTF. Full variable domain (remainder filled in from reference TRBV7-3 and TRBJ1-2): GAGVSQTPSNKVTEKGKYVELRCDPISGHTALYWYRQSLGQGPEFLIYFQGTGAADDSGLPNDRFFAVRPEGSVSTLKIQRTERGDSAVYLCASSPKPGGYGYTFGSGTRLTVV.

This clone appeared once. The V and J genes are TRBV5-1 and TRBJ2-7, with 7 positions matching TRBD1. Unmatched junction bases numbered 1, after V lost 3 bases and J lost 1 base. CDR1 SGHRS and CDR2 YFSETQ come from the germline V gene. The CDR3 consists of 13 residues. The CDR3 nucleotides are TGCGCCAGCAGCTCACAGGGGTCCTACGAGCAGTACTTC. Translation gives CASSSQGSYEQYF.

This clone has a handful of counts. The chain recombines TRBV25-1 with TRBJ1-6, with D hard to call. V was shortened by 6 bases and J by 6 bases, with 9 bases between the two germline ends. Germline V gives CDR1 MGHDK, CDR2 SYGVNS. The CDR3 contains 13 residues. The CDR3 nucleotides read TGTGCCAGCAGGGCGAACAGTAATTCACCCCTCCACTTT. Protein product: CASRANSNSPLHF.

CDR3 protein: CASSLRTGGSNYGYTF. In nucleotides, the CDR3 is TGTGCCAGCAGTTTAAGGACGGGGGGCTCTAACTATGGCTACACCTTC. The chain carries TRBV28 and TRBJ1-2; D is possibly TRBD1 (6 bases). Trimming took 2 bases from V and 0 from J, leaving 13 bases between them. CDR3 length: 16 residues. The germline CDR1 and CDR2 sequences are MDHEN and SYDVKM.

There are a few counts of this clone. The chain joins TRBV6-5 to TRBJ1-5; tentatively, D is TRBD1 (5 bases). In germline, CDR1 is MNHEY, CDR2 SVGAGI. Trimming took off 6 bases at V and 4 bases at J, with 13 bases between the two ends. CDR3 length: 14 residues. In DNA, the CDR3 is TGTGCCAGCAGCCCGACAGATTCTAATCAGCCCCAGCATTTT. Translated, it gives CASSPTDSNQPQHF.

The chain uses TRBV11-2 and TRBJ2-1; TRBD2 agrees at 11 bases. CDR1 is SGHAT and CDR2 is FQNNGV in the germline V gene. V lost 7 bases to trimming and J lost 7 bases; unmatched junction nucleotides: 9. This CDR3 has 15 residues. CDR3 DNA sequence: TGTGCCAGCAATCCCACTAGCGGGAGTAGGAATGAGCAGTTCTTC. It translates to CASNPTSGSRNEQFF.

This chain joins TRBV27 and TRBJ1-1; weak D call: TRBD1 (5 bases). V was clipped by 6 bases and J by 3 bases, with 14 bases between them. The CDR3 covers 14 residues. The germline gives CDR1 MNHEY, CDR2 SMNVEV (reference sequence). CDR3 sequence reads: CASRLPVQDTEAFF. CDR3 bases: TGTGCCAGCAGACTCCCTGTACAGGACACTGAAGCTTTCTTT.

J is TRBJ1-1 and V is TRBV12-3 or TRBV12-4, with D unclear. This CDR3 has 13 amino acids. Trimming pared 6 bases from V and 0 bases from J, leaving 8 bases between. The CDR3 coding sequence is TGTGCCAGCAGAATCAGTATGAACACTGAAGCTTTCTTT. This sequence encodes CASRISMNTEAFF.

This sequence joins TRBV27 and TRBJ1-2; D gene ambiguous. The CDR3 sequence is 14 residues long. The V end was cut by 8 bases, the J end by 4 bases, with 17 bases between. Germline-derived CDR1 and CDR2 are MNHEY and SMNVEV (reference sequence). The DNA of the CDR3 is TGTGCCAGCGGGATACCTCTGGGAGGCTATGGCTACACCTTC. It specifies CASGIPLGGYGYTF.

J is TRBJ2-5 and V is TRBV7-2; perhaps TRBD2 as D (5 bases). The CDR3 sequence is 13 residues long. V was shortened by 1 base and J by 5 bases, with 8 bases between the two germline ends. Germline loops: CDR1 SGHTA, CDR2 FQGNSA. CDR3: CASSLVRDETQYF. For the CDR3, the DNA is TGTGCCAGCAGCTTAGTGAGGGATGAGACCCAGTACTTC.

The rearrangement joins TRBV28 to TRBJ1-3; D uncertain. The germline V gene encodes CDR1 MDHEN and CDR2 SYDVKM. There are 17 residues in the CDR3. With 3 bases removed from V and 1 base from J, the gap between germline ends came to 16 bases. The DNA of the CDR3 is TGTGCCAGCAGTTTGGGCCCTACTTCGAAATCTGGAAACACCATATATTTT. Its translation is CASSLGPTSKSGNTIYF.

This clone was found a few times. J is TRBJ2-7 and V is TRBV3-1 (or the pseudogene TRBV3-2); D gene unclear. CDR1 is LGHDT and CDR2 is YNNKEL in the germline V gene (reference sequence). The CDR3 has 13 residues. With 3 bases removed from V and 4 bases from J, the gap between germline ends came to 10 bases. The CDR3 loop reads CASSQAGVYEQYF. In DNA, the CDR3 is TGTGCCAGCAGCCAGGCTGGAGTGTACGAGCAGTACTTC.

The V gene is TRBV12-3 or TRBV12-4, the J gene TRBJ1-2; D not certain. The CDR3 totals 13 residues. V gave up 5 bases and J gave up 4 bases, with 11 bases separating them. Here the CDR3 reads CASSPHPGYGYTF. CDR3 coding DNA: TGTGCCAGCAGTCCCCACCCAGGCTATGGCTACACCTTC.

The chain has TRBV12-5 and TRBJ2-2; D gene ambiguous. Trimming stripped 5 bases from V and 0 bases from J, with 10 bases between. The CDR3 covers 15 residues. Looked up from germline, CDR1 is LGHNT and CDR2 is FRNRAP. CDR3 in DNA: TGTGCTAGTGGTGGCTGGAGTCCGAACACCGGGGAGCTGTTTTTT. It yields the protein CASGGWSPNTGELFF. The complete variable domain, with remaining parts taken from reference TRBV12-5 and TRBJ2-2, reads DARVTQTPRHKVTEMGQEVTMRCQPILGHNTVFWYRQTMMQGLELLAYFRNRAPLDDSGMPKDRFSAEMPDATLATLKIQPSEPRDSAVYFCASGGWSPNTGELFFGEGSRLTVL.

The DNA for the CDR3 is TGTGCCAGCAGCTTGGCTCAGGCCGGGAGTTCACCCCTCCACTTT. This translates into CASSLAQAGSSPLHF. The rearrangement links TRBV5-6 to TRBJ1-6; D gene unclear. CDR3 size: 15 residues. The germline V gene has CDR1 SGHDT and CDR2 YYEEEE. Trimming stripped 0 bases from V and 9 bases from J, with 13 bases between.

V usage is TRBV5-1 and J usage is TRBJ1-2; unclear D gene. Trimming pared 4 bases from V and 0 bases from J, leaving 10 bases between. This CDR3 comprises 14 residues. Germline loops: CDR1 SGHRS, CDR2 YFSETQ. CDR3 sequence: CASSPGLANYGYTF. CDR3 DNA sequence: TGCGCCAGCAGCCCGGGTTTAGCTAACTATGGCTACACCTTC.

The rearrangement uses TRBV28 and TRBJ2-2; TRBD2 matches 8 bases. Trimming took 3 bases from V and 3 from J; bases not matched to a gene: 9. The CDR3 extends over 17 amino acids. Germline CDR1 and CDR2: MDHEN and SYDVKM. In DNA form, the CDR3 reads TGTGCCAGCAGTTTGGACGGGAGGGCCCTTTACACCGGGGAGCTGTTTTTT. Its translation is CASSLDGRALYTGELFF.

The table lists this clone with a count of one. The V gene is TRBV27, the J gene TRBJ1-1; D perhaps matches TRBD1 (5 bases). CDR3 size: 18 residues. V gave up 3 bases and J gave up 0 bases, with 20 bases separating them. In germline, CDR1 is MNHEY, CDR2 SMNVEV (reference sequence). CDR3: CASSFNAPGRGMNTEAFF. CDR3 in DNA: TGTGCCAGCAGTTTTAACGCACCAGGGCGGGGGATGAACACTGAAGCTTTCTTT.

This chain uses TRBV19 with TRBJ1-5; TRBD1 is a possible D gene (5 bases). The CDR3 consists of 15 residues. The V gene's germline CDR1 is LNHDA and CDR2 SQIVND (reference sequence). Between the trimmed V and J ends, which lost 5 bases and 5 bases, there was a span of 16 bases. Written as DNA, the CDR3 is TGTGCCAGTAGTCGGGTGGGCAGGGAGGATCAGCCCCAGCATTTT. Its protein product is CASSRVGREDQPQHF.

The CDR3 region has the DNA TGTGCAAGCCGACCGGGACAGGGAGTCACAGATACGCAGTATTTT. It yields the protein CASRPGQGVTDTQYF. The rearrangement uses TRBV7-2 and TRBJ2-3; 9 positions agree with TRBD1. The CDR3 contains 15 residues. Germline V gene sequence: CDR1 SGHTA, CDR2 FQGNSA.

The rearrangement joins TRBV5-1 to TRBJ2-5, with 8 bases lining up with TRBD1. The CDR3 covers 13 residues. V was clipped by 3 bases and J by 5 bases; unmatched bases: 3. Germline V lookup: CDR1 SGHRS, CDR2 YFSETQ. CDR3 DNA: TGCGCCAGCAGCTACCGGACAGGGGAGACCCAGTACTTC. Protein product: CASSYRTGETQYF.

The genes are TRBV2 and TRBJ1-5; D ambiguous. The CDR3 consists of 15 residues. The V gene's germline CDR1 is SNHLY and CDR2 FYNNEI. V was clipped by 1 base and J by 3 bases, with 10 bases between them. CDR3 sequence: CASSEGEGYNQPQHF. In DNA form, the CDR3 reads TGTGCCAGCAGTGAAGGGGAGGGATACAATCAGCCCCAGCATTTT.